The 8 T cell receptor beta chains in this list originate from one sample, sequenced in a study of human T cells and chemical hapten exposure. TCRdb analysed the RACE reads with MiXCR anew, one entry per CDR3 protein. The table lists about 300,000 distinct CDR3 sequences, around 5% of them singletons, with about 8.2% in the top ten. The time point: pre-sensitization, week 0. Treatment noted: therapeutic diphenylcyclopropenone sensitization with weekly scalp DPC. Sample: whole blood, taken in connection with sensitization to the hapten diphenylcyclopropenone (DPC). Every receptor here comes from a young woman with alopecia areata. Some clones in this sample may be carry-over from other donors' samples.

This clonotype was counted only a few times. The chain combines TRBV7-3 with TRBJ1-2; D uncertain. V lost 0 bases and J 4 bases, leaving 9 bases between the germline ends. CDR1 is SGHTA and CDR2 is FQGTGA in the germline V gene. The CDR3 is 14 amino acids. The CDR3 coding sequence is TGTGCCAGCAGCTTAACAGGCGCAAGCTATGGCTACACCTTC. Amino acids: CASSLTGASYGYTF.

This clonotype was observed at least ten times. The CDR3 is CASSQDTTGLRGYTF. The CDR3 DNA sequence: TGCGCCAGCAGCCAAGACACGACAGGGCTGCGTGGCTACACCTTC. The rearrangement links TRBV4-3 to TRBJ1-2; 7 nucleotides line up with TRBD1. The germline V gene encodes CDR1 LGHNA and CDR2 YSLEER. The V and J ends lost 0 bases and 7 bases, in that order; junction bases with no gene match: 8. There are 15 residues in the CDR3.

This clonotype was recorded many times. The chain uses TRBV4-3 and TRBJ1-5, with D tentatively TRBD1 (5 bases). This CDR3 has 16 residues. CDR1 is LGHNA and CDR2 is YSLEER in the germline V gene. V lost 4 bases, J lost 3 bases, and 16 bases lay in between. The CDR3: CASSRSLGDNNQPQHF. As DNA, the CDR3 is TGCGCCAGCAGCCGTTCCTTGGGGGATAACAATCAGCCCCAGCATTTT.

There are a few counts of this clonotype. The chain couples TRBV12-3 or TRBV12-4 to TRBJ1-2, with D unclear. Trimming took off 2 bases at V and 7 bases at J, with 8 bases between the two ends. This CDR3 spans 12 amino acids. CDR3 sequence (DNA): TGTGCCAGCAGTTTAAAGGCAAGTGGCTACACCTTC. Translation: CASSLKASGYTF.

The chain has TRBV4-1 and TRBJ1-4, with D possibly being TRBD1 (5 bases). Germline V gene lookup returns CDR1 MGHRA and CDR2 YSYEKL. The CDR3 consists of 14 residues. V was clipped by 0 bases and J by 10 bases, with 12 bases between them. The DNA for the CDR3 is TGCGCCAGCAGCCAAGATGGGGGGGGAGGAAAACTGTTTTTT. Translated, it gives CASSQDGGGGKLFF.

Here the CDR3 reads CSASRTVEAFF. In nucleotides, the CDR3 is TGCAGTGCTAGCAGGACAGTTGAAGCTTTCTTT. The V gene is TRBV20-1, the J gene TRBJ1-1, with D perhaps TRBD1 (6 bases). The ends were cut back, 3 bases at V and 7 bases at J, with 9 bases in the middle. The germline V gene encodes CDR1 DFQATT and CDR2 SNEGSKA (reference sequence). CDR3 length: 11 amino acids.

This clonotype has ten or more counts. J is TRBJ1-1 and V is TRBV7-9, with no clear D. V dropped 5 bases and J dropped 3 bases, with 7 bases sitting between them. This CDR3 contains 12 residues. Germline assignment: CDR1 SEHNR and CDR2 FQNEAQ (reference sequence). The CDR3 protein is CASSAQDTEAFF. CDR3 DNA sequence: TGTGCCAGCAGCGCACAAGACACTGAAGCTTTCTTT.

There are many counts of this clonotype. The gene calls are TRBV7-2 and TRBJ2-1; 14 bases line up with TRBD2. In germline, CDR1 is SGHTA, CDR2 FQGNSA. The V segment lost 2 bases and the J segment 7 bases; nucleotides outside the gene matches: 4. The CDR3 consists of 16 residues. In DNA, the CDR3 is TGTGCCAGCAGCTTATGGGGACTAGCGGGGGAGAATGAGCAGTTCTTC. It translates to CASSLWGLAGENEQFF. Looking up the rest from reference TRBV7-2 and TRBJ2-1 gives the full variable domain: GAGVSQSPSNKVTEKGKDVELRCDPISGHTALYWYRQSLGQGLEFLIYFQGNSAPDKSGLPSDRFSAERTGGSVSTLTIQRTQQEDSAVYLCASSLWGLAGENEQFFGPGTRLTVL.